This TCR beta chain was identified during a study of T cell responses to AZD1222 COVID-19 vaccine. Study-level points and caveats: Donor demographics were predominantly white British with a female majority; clonal diversity may be underestimated. The study found vaccine-associated CD4 TCRs spanning spike, dominant at 160-218 and 743-854.

For this clone: No antigen is known for it.

The CDR3 has 14 residues. TCRdb keeps only in-frame clones here, not all; method: immunoSEQ multiplex PCR. The table shows 110,000 to 150,000 clones, with 80% to 90% occurring only once. This specimen was peripheral blood, taken on day 0 of AZD1222 vaccination. The chain is built from TRBV12-2 and TRBJ2-3; TRBD2 is the table's D call and was not checked against the DNA. TRBV12-2 is a known pseudogene. This receptor was taken from an adult in good health. CDR3 loop: CASRPAGPTDTQYF. DNA of the CDR3: TGTGCAAGTCGCCCCGCGGGGCCGACAGATACGCAGTATTTT.